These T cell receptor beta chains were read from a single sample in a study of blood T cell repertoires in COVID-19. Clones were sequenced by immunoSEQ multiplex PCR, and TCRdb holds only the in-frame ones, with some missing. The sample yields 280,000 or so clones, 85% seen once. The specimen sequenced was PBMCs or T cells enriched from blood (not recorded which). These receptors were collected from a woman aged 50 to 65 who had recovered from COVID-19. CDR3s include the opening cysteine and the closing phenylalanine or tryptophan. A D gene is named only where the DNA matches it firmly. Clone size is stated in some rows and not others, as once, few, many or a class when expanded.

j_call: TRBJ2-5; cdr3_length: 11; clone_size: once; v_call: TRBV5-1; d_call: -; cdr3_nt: TGCGCCAGCAGCTTTGAGGAGACCCAGTACTTC; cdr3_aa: CASSFEETQYF
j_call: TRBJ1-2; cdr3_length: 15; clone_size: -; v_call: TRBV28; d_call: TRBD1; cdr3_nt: TGTGCCAGCAGCCGACCGGGACAGGCTAACTATGGCTACACCTTC; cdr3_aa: CASSRPGQANYGYTF
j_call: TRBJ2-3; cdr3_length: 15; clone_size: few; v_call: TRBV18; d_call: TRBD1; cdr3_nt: TGTGCCAGCTCACCGGGGACAGGGTGGGGAGATACGCAGTATTTT; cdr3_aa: CASSPGTGWGDTQYF
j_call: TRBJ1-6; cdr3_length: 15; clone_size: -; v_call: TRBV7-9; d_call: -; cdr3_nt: TGTGCCAGCAGCTTCACGACAGTAAAGAATTCACCCCTCCACTTT; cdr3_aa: CASSFTTVKNSPLHF
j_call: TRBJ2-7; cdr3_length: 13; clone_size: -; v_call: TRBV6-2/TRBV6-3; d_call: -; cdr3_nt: TGTGCCAGCAGTTCCGCTTCACAGGGTCGGCAGTACTTC; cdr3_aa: CASSSASQGRQYF
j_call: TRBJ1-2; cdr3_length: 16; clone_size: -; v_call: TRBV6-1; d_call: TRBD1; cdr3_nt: TGTGCCAGCAGTGAAGGACCGGGACAGGGGGCGGAAGGCTACACCTTC; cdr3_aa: CASSEGPGQGAEGYTF
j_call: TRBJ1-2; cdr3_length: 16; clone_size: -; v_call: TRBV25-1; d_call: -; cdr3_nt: TGTGCCAGCAGTGAAGGTGGGTGGGGGCCAGGCTATGGCTACACCTTC; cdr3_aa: CASSEGGWGPGYGYTF
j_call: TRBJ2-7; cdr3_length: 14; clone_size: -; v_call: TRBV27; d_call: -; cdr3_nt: TGTGCCAGCAGTTTATTTAAAGCCTCCTACGAGCAGTACTTC; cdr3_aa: CASSLFKASYEQYF
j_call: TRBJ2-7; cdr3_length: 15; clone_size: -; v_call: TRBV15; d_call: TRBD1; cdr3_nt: TGTGCCACCAGCAACGAGGGACAGGTAACCTACGAGCAGTACTTC; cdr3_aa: CATSNEGQVTYEQYF
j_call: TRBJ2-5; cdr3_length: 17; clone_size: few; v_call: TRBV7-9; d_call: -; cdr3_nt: TGTGCCAGCAGCTTAGCGCCTCTAGGACGGGGCCAAGAGACCCAGTACTTC; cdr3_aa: CASSLAPLGRGQETQYF
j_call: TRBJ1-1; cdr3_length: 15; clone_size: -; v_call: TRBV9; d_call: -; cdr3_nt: TGTGCCAGCAGCGCCTACGGCGGGGGGAACACTGAAGCTTTCTTT; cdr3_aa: CASSAYGGGNTEAFF
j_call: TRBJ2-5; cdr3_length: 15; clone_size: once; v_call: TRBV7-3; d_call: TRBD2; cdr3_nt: TGTGCCAGCAGCTTAAGCGGGGGGAACCTCGAGACCCAGTACTTC; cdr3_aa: CASSLSGGNLETQYF
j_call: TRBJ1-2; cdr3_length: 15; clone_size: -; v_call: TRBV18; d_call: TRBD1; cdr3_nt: TGTGCCAGCTCACCACCGACAGGGAACTACCGCAGCTACACCTTC; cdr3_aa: CASSPPTGNYRSYTF
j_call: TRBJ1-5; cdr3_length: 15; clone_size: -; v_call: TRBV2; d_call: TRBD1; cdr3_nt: TGTGCCAGCAGTGAAGGCCAGGGGGTAGGACAGCCCCAGCATTTT; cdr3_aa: CASSEGQGVGQPQHF
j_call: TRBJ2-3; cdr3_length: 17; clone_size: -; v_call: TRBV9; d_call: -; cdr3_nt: TGTGCCAGCAGCGCCGAAACAGGGACCATAAGCACAGATACGCAGTATTTT; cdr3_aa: CASSAETGTISTDTQYF
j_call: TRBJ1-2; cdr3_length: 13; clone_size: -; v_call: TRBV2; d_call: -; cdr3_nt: TGTGCCAGCGAGAGCAGGAGGGCCTATGGCTACACCTTC; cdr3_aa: CASESRRAYGYTF
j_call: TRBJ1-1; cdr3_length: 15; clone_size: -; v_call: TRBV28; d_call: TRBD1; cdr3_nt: TGTGCCAGCTCTCTGGGGCGACAGGGCGACACTGAAGCTTTCTTT; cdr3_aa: CASSLGRQGDTEAFF
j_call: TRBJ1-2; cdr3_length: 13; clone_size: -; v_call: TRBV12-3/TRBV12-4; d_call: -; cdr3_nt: TGTGCCAGCAGTTTAGTGGCAGTCTATGGCTACACCTTC; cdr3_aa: CASSLVAVYGYTF
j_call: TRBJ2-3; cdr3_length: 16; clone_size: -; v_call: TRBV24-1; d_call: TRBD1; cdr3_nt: TGTGCCACCAGTGATTTTGGGGACAGGGGGGATGATACGCAGTATTTT; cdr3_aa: CATSDFGDRGDDTQYF
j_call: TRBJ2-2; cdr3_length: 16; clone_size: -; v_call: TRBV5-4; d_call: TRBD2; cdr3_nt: TGTGCCAGCAGCTCCCCTCTAGCGGGGGCTGAGGGGGAGCTGTTTTTT; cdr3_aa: CASSSPLAGAEGELFF
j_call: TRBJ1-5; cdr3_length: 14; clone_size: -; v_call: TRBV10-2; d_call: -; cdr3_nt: TGCGCCAGCAGGAAGGACAGTAGCAATCAGCCCCAGCATTTT; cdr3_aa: CASRKDSSNQPQHF
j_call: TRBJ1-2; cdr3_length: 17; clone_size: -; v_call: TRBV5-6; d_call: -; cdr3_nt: TGTGCCAGCAGCTTGGGTTTACACCAGGGTAGTAACTATGGCTACACCTTC; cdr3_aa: CASSLGLHQGSNYGYTF
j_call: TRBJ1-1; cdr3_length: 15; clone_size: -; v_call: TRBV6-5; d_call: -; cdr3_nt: TGTGCCAGCAGTTATCTTACTCCGGGTGACACTGAAGCTTTCTTT; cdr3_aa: CASSYLTPGDTEAFF
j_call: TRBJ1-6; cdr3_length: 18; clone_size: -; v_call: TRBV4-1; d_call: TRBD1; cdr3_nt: TGCGCCAGCAGCCACGGACAGGGGGAAAGATCCTATAATTCACCCCTCCACTTT; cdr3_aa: CASSHGQGERSYNSPLHF
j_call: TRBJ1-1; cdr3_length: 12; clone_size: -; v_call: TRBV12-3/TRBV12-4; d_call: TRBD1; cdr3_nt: TGTGCCAGCAGGGGGACAGGCTTGAAGGCTTTCTTT; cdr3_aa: CASRGTGLKAFF
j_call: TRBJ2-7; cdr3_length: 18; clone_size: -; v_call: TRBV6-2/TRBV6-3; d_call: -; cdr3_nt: TGTGCCAGCAGTTACCCCAGGCCGGGGACTGCCCGAACCTACGAGCAGTACTTC; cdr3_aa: CASSYPRPGTARTYEQYF
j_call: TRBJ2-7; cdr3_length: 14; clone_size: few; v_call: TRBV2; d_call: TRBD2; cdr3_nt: TGTGCCAGCAGTGGGACTAGCGGGAGCTACGAGCAGTACTTC; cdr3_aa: CASSGTSGSYEQYF
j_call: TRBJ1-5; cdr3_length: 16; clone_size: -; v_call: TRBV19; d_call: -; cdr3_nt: TGTGCCAGTAGTACCTCTCGAGAGGTTAGCAATCAGCCCCAGCATTTT; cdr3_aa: CASSTSREVSNQPQHF
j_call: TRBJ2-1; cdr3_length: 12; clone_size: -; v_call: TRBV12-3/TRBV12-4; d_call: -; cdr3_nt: TGTGCCAGCAGACTCCGGGACTCCGAGCAGTTCTTC; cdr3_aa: CASRLRDSEQFF
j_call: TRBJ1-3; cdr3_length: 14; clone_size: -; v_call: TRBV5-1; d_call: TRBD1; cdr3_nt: TGCGCCAGCAGACGGACAGGTCCTGGAAACACCATATATTTT; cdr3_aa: CASRRTGPGNTIYF
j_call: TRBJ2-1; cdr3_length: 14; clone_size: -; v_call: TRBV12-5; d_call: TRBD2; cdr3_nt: TGTGCTAGTGGTTACGGGACTAGAAACAATGAGCAGTTCTTC; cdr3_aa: CASGYGTRNNEQFF
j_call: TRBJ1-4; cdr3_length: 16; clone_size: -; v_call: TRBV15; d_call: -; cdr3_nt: TGTGCCACCAGCAGAGATCGGAGGGGCACGGATGAAAAACTGTTTTTT; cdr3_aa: CATSRDRRGTDEKLFF
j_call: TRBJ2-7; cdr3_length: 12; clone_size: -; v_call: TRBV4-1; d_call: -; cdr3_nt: TGCGCCAGCAGCCAAGAGGGAGTGAAGCAGTACTTC; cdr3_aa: CASSQEGVKQYF
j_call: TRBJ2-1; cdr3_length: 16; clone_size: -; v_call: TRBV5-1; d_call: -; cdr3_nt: TGCGCCAGCAGCTTGGCCGCTAAAAGGGGAAACAATGAGCAGTTCTTC; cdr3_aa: CASSLAAKRGNNEQFF
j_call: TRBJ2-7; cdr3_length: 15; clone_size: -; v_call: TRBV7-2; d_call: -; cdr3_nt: TGTGCCAGCAGCTTACGTTACGGTATCTCCTACGAGCAGTACTTC; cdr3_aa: CASSLRYGISYEQYF
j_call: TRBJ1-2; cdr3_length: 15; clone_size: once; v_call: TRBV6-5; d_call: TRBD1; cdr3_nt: TGTGCCAGCAGAACCACAGGGGGCTCTAACTATGGCTACACCTTC; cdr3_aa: CASRTTGGSNYGYTF
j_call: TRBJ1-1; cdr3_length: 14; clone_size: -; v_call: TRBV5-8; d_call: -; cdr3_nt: TGTGCCAGCAGCATTCAGGGGTGGGTCACTGAAGCTTTCTTT; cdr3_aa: CASSIQGWVTEAFF
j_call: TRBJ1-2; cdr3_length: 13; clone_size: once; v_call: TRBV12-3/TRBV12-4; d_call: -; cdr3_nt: TGTGCCAGCAGTCCCAGGCGGACAAATGGCTACACCTTC; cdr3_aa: CASSPRRTNGYTF
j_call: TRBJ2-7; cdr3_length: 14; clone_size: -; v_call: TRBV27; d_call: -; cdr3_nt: TGTGCCAGCAGTAGGCGGGACGGACCCTACGAGCAGTACTTC; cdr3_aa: CASSRRDGPYEQYF
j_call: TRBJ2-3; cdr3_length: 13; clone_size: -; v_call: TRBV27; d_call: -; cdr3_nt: TGTGCCAGCAGTTTCAGGGGTACAGATACGCAGTATTTT; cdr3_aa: CASSFRGTDTQYF